The sequence of this T cell receptor beta chain was determined in a study of blood T cell repertoires in COVID-19. V was pared by 3 bases and J by 4 bases, with 13 bases between. Germline values: CDR1 LNHNV, CDR2 YYDKDF (reference sequence). This CDR3 is 14 amino acids long. The method was immunoSEQ multiplex PCR; TCRdb's version includes in-frame clones alone and lacks a portion of them. The sample comprises about 120,000 clones, roughly four fifths of which are singletons, and over 6.5% rests with the top ten. The clonotype originates from a human donor in a cohort sampled during active COVID-19. The rearrangement joins TRBV15 to TRBJ2-7; a weak D match, TRBD2 (6 bases). Sequenced: peripheral blood. CDR3 in amino acids: CATSSSLGRYEQYF. CDR3 in DNA: TGTGCCACCAGCAGTAGCCTAGGGAGGTACGAGCAGTACTTC.